The rows below give T cell receptor beta chains drawn from one sample of a study of blood T cell repertoires in COVID-19. Measured with immunoSEQ multiplex PCR; TCRdb has only the in-frame clones, and not every one. The data show more than 150,000 clones, with around 80% seen just once and about 2.8% held by the top ten. The sequencing sample was made of peripheral blood. Receptors originate from a woman older than 75 with active or convalescent COVID-19. CDR3s include the opening cysteine and the closing phenylalanine or tryptophan. The order of the fields is J gene, clone size, D gene, V gene, CDR3 protein, CDR3 DNA. A D gene is named only where the DNA matches it firmly. Clone size, where shown, is once, few, many, or a class for clones that have expanded.

TRBJ1-2	.	.	TRBV10-3	CASREGGFGYTF	TGTGCCTCCCGGGAGGGGGGGTTCGGCTACACCTTC
TRBJ2-7	.	.	TRBV6-6	CASSKTSYPEQYF	TGTGCCAGCAGTAAGACTAGTTACCCCGAGCAGTACTTC
TRBJ1-4	once	TRBD1	TRBV5-1	CASSFTTGGYEKLFF	TGCGCCAGCAGCTTTACGACAGGGGGTTATGAAAAACTGTTTTTT
TRBJ1-5	.	TRBD1	TRBV24-1	CATSDYTGGSNQPQHF	TGTGCCACCAGTGACTATACAGGGGGTAGCAATCAGCCCCAGCATTTT
TRBJ2-7	.	.	TRBV28	CASSLMGGVRSYEQYF	TGTGCCAGCAGCCTCATGGGCGGGGTGCGCTCCTACGAGCAGTACTTC
TRBJ1-1	.	.	TRBV25-1	CASSATGKTEAFF	TGTGCCAGCAGTGCCACAGGGAAAACTGAAGCTTTCTTT
TRBJ1-1	.	TRBD1	TRBV18	CASSPIGQGVDTEAFF	TGTGCCAGCTCACCAATCGGACAGGGGGTGGACACTGAAGCTTTCTTT
TRBJ2-1	once	TRBD2	TRBV28	CALSRGGPDNEQFF	TGTGCCTTATCGCGGGGGGGGCCCGACAATGAGCAGTTCTTC
TRBJ1-1	.	TRBD1	TRBV28	CASSFDRGYTEAFF	TGTGCCAGCAGTTTCGACAGGGGTTACACTGAAGCTTTCTTT
TRBJ1-6	.	.	TRBV7-6	CASSLQAPNNSPLHF	TGTGCCAGCAGCTTACAGGCGCCCAATAATTCACCCCTCCACTTT
TRBJ1-3	few	.	TRBV12-3/TRBV12-4	CASIQVAGNTIYF	TGTGCCAGCATCCAGGTTGCTGGAAACACCATATATTTT
TRBJ2-3	.	.	TRBV5-1	CASSPTTGTSTDTQYF	TGCGCCAGCAGCCCGACTACCGGGACTAGCACAGATACGCAGTATTTT
TRBJ2-2	.	TRBD1	TRBV19	CASSTDRGPDGELFF	TGTGCCAGTAGTACCGACAGGGGGCCGGACGGGGAGCTGTTTTTT
TRBJ1-3	.	.	TRBV5-1	CASSEMDTSSGNTIYF	TGCGCCAGCAGCGAAATGGACACCAGCTCTGGAAACACCATATATTTT
TRBJ2-6	.	TRBD2	TRBV5-8	CASSLYLTGGVPSGANVLTF	TGTGCCAGCAGCTTGTACCTGACGGGGGGTGTCCCCTCTGGGGCCAACGTCCTGACTTTC
TRBJ1-1	.	.	TRBV12-3/TRBV12-4	CASSLGLNEAFF	TGTGCCAGCAGTTTAGGGCTTAATGAAGCTTTCTTT
TRBJ2-7	.	TRBD1	TRBV18	CASSPTTGTGSEQYF	TGTGCCAGCTCACCTACAACCGGGACAGGGAGCGAGCAGTACTTC
TRBJ2-3	few	TRBD1	TRBV2	CASRRFRGQGGSTDTQYF	TGTGCCAGCAGGCGCTTTAGAGGACAGGGGGGAAGCACAGATACGCAGTATTTT
TRBJ1-3	.	.	TRBV19	CASSIVGAGSLRISGNTIYF	TGTGCCAGTAGTATAGTAGGCGCAGGCAGCCTCAGGATCTCTGGAAACACCATATATTTT
TRBJ2-4	.	.	TRBV12-2	CASRLACLGQGDLAKNIQYF	TGTGCAAGTCGCTTAGCGTGTCTGGGACAGGGAGATCTAGCCAAAAACATTCAGTACTTC
TRBJ1-2	.	.	TRBV5-1	CASIPSGYGYTF	TGCGCCAGCATCCCGTCCGGCTATGGCTACACCTTC
TRBJ1-2	.	TRBD1	TRBV27	CASSFQGAMDGYTF	TGTGCCAGCAGTTTTCAGGGGGCAATGGATGGCTACACCTTC
TRBJ1-2	.	TRBD1	TRBV5-1	CASSSHETGVFNYGYTF	TGCGCCAGCAGCTCGCACGAAACAGGGGTTTTTAACTATGGCTACACCTTC
TRBJ2-7	.	.	TRBV6-5	CASRRDNAVYEQYF	TGTGCCAGCAGACGCGACAATGCCGTCTACGAGCAGTACTTC
TRBJ1-2	.	TRBD1	TRBV19	CASSRDRGFYGYTF	TGTGCCAGTAGTCGGGACAGGGGATTCTATGGCTACACCTTC
TRBJ2-4	.	.	TRBV10-2	CATLGFTRGLVKNIQYF	TGCGCCACCCTGGGGTTCACGCGGGGTCTTGTCAAAAACATTCAGTACTTC
TRBJ2-3	.	.	TRBV24-1	CATIPGGTDTQYF	TGTGCCACAATTCCCGGGGGCACAGATACGCAGTATTTT